A single sample is the source of the 17 T cell receptor beta chains below, sequenced in a study of blood T cell repertoires in COVID-19 (dated by TCRdb to 2019 to 2021). Libraries were built with the immunoSEQ multiplex PCR assay. TCRdb limited this immuneACCESS table to in-frame rearrangements with V and J called. A share of clones is missing; checked studies link under half to unresolved V genes, and the rest is unexplained. The sample profile shows over 60,000 clones; 75% to 85% of them were found once. The top ten constitute about 9.4% of the sample. Sequencing was performed on peripheral blood. These receptors all stem from a man between 45 and 60 years old with COVID-19, enrolled during active disease.

This clone was observed a handful of times. The V gene is TRBV3-1 (or the pseudogene TRBV3-2), the J gene TRBJ2-2; TRBD2 is a possible D gene (6 bases). V lost 4 bases and J 1 base, leaving 13 bases between the germline ends. Germline CDR1 reads LGHDT; CDR2 reads YNNKEL (reference sequence). The CDR3 length is 16 residues. DNA of the CDR3: TGTGCCAGCAGCCCATATTTTAGCGGGAACACCGGGGAGCTGTTTTTT. This encodes CASSPYFSGNTGELFF.

This clone was seen just once. J is TRBJ1-3 and V is TRBV28; D is uncertain. The V gene lost 7 bases and the J gene lost 0 bases, with 7 bases spanning the gap. Germline V gene lookup returns CDR1 MDHEN and CDR2 SYDVKM. This CDR3 has 13 residues. The CDR3 spells CASIRSSGNTIYF. Written as DNA, the CDR3 is TGTGCCAGCATCCGGTCCTCTGGAAACACCATATATTTT.

V gene TRBV30 combines with J gene TRBJ2-7; 9 nucleotides agree with TRBD2. The junction had 5 bases not matched to a gene; V was cut back by 3 bases and J by 2 bases. Germline CDR1 is GTSNPN and CDR2 is SVGIG (reference sequence). The CDR3 totals 14 residues. CDR3 sequence reads: CAWSVAGVAYEQYF. Written as DNA, the CDR3 is TGTGCCTGGAGCGTAGCGGGAGTTGCCTACGAGCAGTACTTC.

The chain employs TRBV24-1 and TRBJ2-6; D may be TRBD1 (5 bases). CDR3 size: 17 residues. Germline CDR1 reads KGHDR; CDR2 reads SFDVKD. V lost 3 bases and J 2 bases, leaving 13 bases between the germline ends. CDR3 sequence: CATSDGRVGAGANVLTF. The CDR3, as DNA: TGTGCCACCAGTGATGGCAGGGTTGGTGCTGGGGCCAACGTCCTGACTTTC.

Regarding this clone: It is likely a read error, because the conserved phenylalanine at the end of the CDR3 is missing. The DNA is left out, because the CDR3 cannot be placed on it with certainty; the CDR3 is given as TCRdb lists it. The chain has TRBV15 and TRBJ1-1; TRBD1 reflects the table's D call only, with no check against the DNA. The CDR3 totals 10 residues, both ends included. CDR1 is LNHNV and CDR2 is YYDKDF in the germline V gene (reference sequence). CDR3 sequence: CATSRVDRPD.

This clone was counted between two and nine times. This chain uses TRBV27 with TRBJ2-7, with a possible D match to TRBD1 (5 bases). Trimming shortened V by 5 bases and J by 7 bases, and 15 bases separated the two germline ends. This CDR3 contains 13 residues. Germline CDR1 MNHEY, CDR2 SMNVEV (reference sequence). The CDR3: CASSNFPQGEQYF. For the CDR3, the DNA is TGTGCCAGCAGTAACTTCCCGCAGGGAGAGCAGTACTTC.

This sequence joins TRBV11-3 and TRBJ1-1; D is unresolved. This CDR3 contains 13 residues. Germline CDR1 SGHNT, CDR2 YENEEA. With 3 bases removed from V and 1 base from J, the gap between germline ends came to 6 bases. This chain's CDR3 is CASSLKRNTEAFF. The CDR3 region has the DNA TGTGCCAGCAGCTTGAAGAGGAACACTGAAGCTTTCTTT.

This chain uses TRBV2 with TRBJ1-5; no clear D. The CDR3 runs 12 residues. CDR1 and CDR2 from the germline V gene are SNHLY and FYNNEI. Trimming took off 8 bases at V and 5 bases at J, with 10 bases between the two ends. The CDR3 region is CASSPGHQPQHF. The CDR3 DNA reads TGTGCCAGCTCGCCGGGTCATCAGCCCCAGCATTTT.

V usage is TRBV6-1 and J usage is TRBJ2-7; TRBD1 might be the D (5 bases). In germline, CDR1 is MNHNS, CDR2 SASEGT. This CDR3 contains 17 residues. Trimming shortened V by 0 bases and J by 5 bases, and 20 bases separated the two germline ends. CDR3 nucleotides: TGTGCCAGCAGTGAAGCCAGATTTAATCTTGACAGCCACGAGCAGTACTTC. It codes for CASSEARFNLDSHEQYF.

The genes are TRBV7-3 and TRBJ1-2; TRBD1 agrees at 9 bases. V lost 5 bases and J lost 8; bases outside the gene matches: 6. The CDR3 has 13 amino acids. Germline values: CDR1 SGHTA, CDR2 FQGTGA. In nucleotides, the CDR3 is TGTGCCAGCAGCCCACGGACAGGGGACGGCTACACCTTC. This encodes CASSPRTGDGYTF.

This chain links TRBV4-3 with TRBJ1-2, with D unresolved. Trimming shortened V by 0 bases and J by 0 bases, and 11 bases separated the two germline ends. The CDR3 has 16 residues. Germline CDR1 LGHNA, CDR2 YSLEER. The CDR3: CASSQDRATTNYGYTF. The DNA of the CDR3 is TGCGCCAGCAGCCAAGATCGAGCCACTACTAACTATGGCTACACCTTC.

The chain is built from TRBV19 and TRBJ2-2; tentatively, D is TRBD1 (6 bases). The germline gives CDR1 LNHDA, CDR2 SQIVND (reference sequence). V dropped 6 bases and J dropped 8 bases, with 10 bases sitting between them. The CDR3 consists of 12 residues. The CDR3 spells CASSRRGGELFF. CDR3 in DNA: TGTGCCAGTAGCCGCAGGGGAGGGGAGCTGTTTTTT.

As DNA, the CDR3 is TGTGCCAGCAGCCCCGGGACTAGCGGTTATAATGAGCAGTTCTTC. Translating gives CASSPGTSGYNEQFF. The gene calls are TRBV3-1 (or the pseudogene TRBV3-2) and TRBJ2-1; TRBD2 matches at 11 bases. V shed 4 bases, J shed 7 bases, and the junction held 6 bases outside the gene matches. The CDR3 spans 15 residues. Germline CDR1 is LGHDT and CDR2 is YNNKEL (reference sequence).

This sequence joins TRBV9 and TRBJ2-1; TRBD1 is a possible D gene (5 bases). Germline V lookup: CDR1 SGDLS, CDR2 YYNGEE. This CDR3 region has 16 residues. Trimming stripped 0 bases from V and 1 base from J, with 11 bases between. CDR3 amino acids: CASSVETDTSYNEQFF. DNA for the CDR3: TGTGCCAGCAGCGTAGAAACGGACACTTCCTACAATGAGCAGTTCTTC.

The chain has TRBV11-2 and TRBJ2-1; 9 bases align to TRBD2. The CDR3 extends over 15 amino acids. J was trimmed by 6 bases and V by 5 bases; bases with no gene match: 8. Germline-derived CDR1 and CDR2 are SGHAT and FQNNGV. The CDR3 sequence: CASSLSGGQGNEQFF. CDR3 DNA sequence: TGTGCCAGCAGCCTTAGCGGGGGACAAGGCAATGAGCAGTTCTTC.

This clone was detected only once. This chain uses TRBV7-9 with TRBJ1-3; tentative D call: TRBD1 (5 bases). Deletions cut 8 bases from V and 0 bases from J, with 8 bases between. The CDR3 spans 13 residues. Germline CDR1 SEHNR, CDR2 FQNEAQ (reference sequence). The CDR3 is CASRQGSGNTIYF. In DNA form, the CDR3 reads TGTGCCAGCCGGCAGGGCTCTGGAAACACCATATATTTT.

The chain couples TRBV5-1 to TRBJ1-5, with 7 bases that match TRBD1. The junction had 7 bases not matched to a gene; V was cut back by 4 bases and J by 3 bases. Germline values: CDR1 SGHRS, CDR2 YFSETQ. The CDR3 length is 15 residues. The CDR3 sequence: CASSGPGQYNQPQHF. The CDR3 nucleotides read TGCGCCAGCAGCGGTCCGGGACAGTACAATCAGCCCCAGCATTTT.